One and the same sample provided the 10 T cell receptor beta chains below, sequenced in a study of cytomegalovirus exposure and HLA in healthy donors. The PCR made use of 60 Vbeta and 13 Jbeta primers. Sequenced by immunoSEQ multiplex PCR; TCRdb stores in-frame clones only, minus some. The table has 99,000 or so clones, about 80% seen once. The sequencing sample was made of PBMCs. The receptors come from a man in his sixties in good health and CMV-seropositive.

V and J are TRBV9 and TRBJ2-2; 9 nucleotides match TRBD2. The CDR3 has 18 residues. V was pared by 0 bases and J by 5 bases, with 11 bases of the junction left unmatched. Germline CDR1 SGDLS, CDR2 YYNGEE. CDR3 loop: CASSVGSAGGIRTGELFF. As DNA, the CDR3 is TGTGCCAGCAGCGTAGGGAGCGCGGGGGGGATCAGGACCGGGGAGCTGTTTTTT.

The chain has TRBV30 and TRBJ1-6; D perhaps matches TRBD1 (5 bases). Germline V gives CDR1 GTSNPN, CDR2 SVGIG (reference sequence). Trimming took off 4 bases at V and 5 bases at J, with 9 bases between the two ends. The CDR3 length is 13 residues. The CDR3 DNA sequence: TGTGCCTGGAATCCAGGGAATAATTCACCCCTCCACTTT. The encoded protein is CAWNPGNNSPLHF.

This rearrangement joins TRBV7-9 to TRBJ2-7; 7 bases fit TRBD1. This CDR3 is built from 15 residues. With 5 bases clipped from V and 1 base from J, the junction kept 8 bases outside the gene matches. Germline-derived CDR1 and CDR2 are SEHNR and FQNEAQ (reference sequence). In DNA, the CDR3 is TGTGCCAGCAGCCCCGGGACAGATCGATCCTACGAGCAGTACTTC. Its translation is CASSPGTDRSYEQYF.

The V and J genes are TRBV19 and TRBJ2-1; 11 nucleotides agree with TRBD2. V lost 5 bases, J lost 7 bases, and 7 bases stayed unmatched. Germline V CDR1 and CDR2: LNHDA, SQIVND (reference sequence). The CDR3 has 15 residues. The CDR3 loop reads CASSPASGGLNEQFF. The CDR3 coding sequence is TGTGCCAGTAGTCCAGCTAGCGGGGGGCTTAATGAGCAGTTCTTC.

In DNA form, the CDR3 reads TGCGCCAGCAGTACAGGGTCCTACGAGCAGTACTTC. It translates to CASSTGSYEQYF. This sequence joins TRBV10-2 and TRBJ2-7; tentatively, D is TRBD1 (6 bases). V lost 5 bases and J 1 base, leaving 6 bases between the germline ends. Per germline, CDR1 WSHSY and CDR2 SAAADI. The CDR3 spans 12 residues.

This chain uses TRBV19 with TRBJ1-2; the D gene is possibly TRBD1 (6 bases). Germline V gives CDR1 LNHDA, CDR2 SQIVND (reference sequence). This CDR3 spans 13 amino acids. Trimming cost V 8 bases and J 7 bases, with 17 bases left between them. The CDR3 DNA reads TGTGCCAGTTTCGATACAGGGTTGAGTGGCTACACCTTC. This gives the protein CASFDTGLSGYTF.

This clone has only one observation. The V gene is TRBV6-1, the J gene TRBJ1-5; D is undetermined. Between the trimmed V and J ends, which lost 2 bases and 4 bases, there was a span of 9 bases. Germline lookup yields CDR1 MNHNS and CDR2 SASEGT. The CDR3 is made up of 14 amino acids. CDR3 nucleotides: TGTGCCAGCAGTGAACTAATAGAAAATCAGCCCCAGCATTTT. Residues: CASSELIENQPQHF.

The gene calls are TRBV6-1 and TRBJ1-5; a possible D gene is TRBD1 (5 bases). Germline CDR1 reads MNHNS; CDR2 reads SASEGT. V was clipped by 6 bases and J by 2 bases, with 11 bases between them. The CDR3 extends over 14 amino acids. The CDR3 DNA follows: TGTGCCAGCAGAATGACAGAGGGCAATCAGCCCCAGCATTTT. It translates to CASRMTEGNQPQHF.

The genes are TRBV29-1 and TRBJ2-7; possibly TRBD2 for D (6 bases). V was pared by 0 bases and J by 4 bases, with 13 bases between. The germline V gene has CDR1 SQVTM and CDR2 ANQGSEA. This CDR3 is 14 amino acids long. For the CDR3, the DNA is TGCAGCGTTGAAGATCCCCCCGGGGGTTACGAGCAGTACTTC. Protein product: CSVEDPPGGYEQYF.

The V gene is TRBV30, the J gene TRBJ1-2; tentative D call: TRBD1 (6 bases). This CDR3 has 12 amino acids. Germline lookup yields CDR1 GTSNPN and CDR2 SVGIG (reference sequence). Between the trimmed V and J ends, which lost 8 bases and 7 bases, there was a span of 17 bases. CDR3 DNA: TGTGCCATATTATCCAGGGGATCTGGCTACACCTTC. It codes for CAILSRGSGYTF.